These 16 T cell receptor beta chains came from one sample sequenced in a study of blood T cell repertoires in COVID-19. Data came from immunoSEQ multiplex PCR; TCRdb stores just in-frame clones and leaves some out. The data contain a few hundred thousand clones, about 92% of them singletons. The sequenced sample consisted of PBMCs or T cells enriched from blood (not recorded which). These receptors all stem from a young man who had recovered from COVID-19.

V gene TRBV2 combines with J gene TRBJ2-1; the match to TRBD2 covers 8 bases. The CDR3 is 15 amino acids. With 5 bases clipped from V and 6 bases from J, the junction kept 9 bases outside the gene matches. Per the germline V gene, CDR1 is SNHLY and CDR2 is FYNNEI. Here the CDR3 DNA reads TGTGCCAGCAGTTTAGCGGGAACCTATGGCAATGAGCAGTTCTTC. Protein sequence: CASSLAGTYGNEQFF.

The V and J genes are TRBV19 and TRBJ2-3, with 15 nucleotides matching TRBD2. This CDR3 contains 15 residues. J gave up 6 bases and V 10 bases, and 8 bases lay outside the gene matches. Germline V gene sequence: CDR1 LNHDA, CDR2 SQIVND (reference sequence). The CDR3 loop is CATSGTSGGQDTQYF. CDR3 in DNA: TGTGCCACCTCCGGGACTAGCGGGGGGCAGGATACGCAGTATTTT.

The V call is TRBV3-1 (or the pseudogene TRBV3-2), the J call TRBJ1-2; TRBD1 is a possible D gene (5 bases). Germline V lookup: CDR1 LGHDT, CDR2 YNNKEL (reference sequence). This CDR3 comprises 15 residues. Trimming took off 0 bases at V and 8 bases at J, with 16 bases between the two ends. CDR3 nucleotides: TGTGCCAGCAGCCAAGATTCGAAAGGGGCAGAGGGCTACACCTTC. It translates to CASSQDSKGAEGYTF.

The rearrangement links TRBV29-1 to TRBJ1-2; 8 bases are a match to TRBD1. With 5 bases clipped from V and 6 bases from J, the junction kept 11 bases outside the gene matches. Germline V CDR1 and CDR2: SQVTM, ANQGSEA. The CDR3 is made up of 14 amino acids. CDR3 DNA: TGCAGCGTTCGCAGGGGGCGCGTCCTTGATGGCTACACCTTC. Its translation: CSVRRGRVLDGYTF.

This clone was seen just once. The V gene is TRBV7-8, the J gene TRBJ2-1; 7 bases fit TRBD1. The V and J ends lost 1 base and 9 bases, in that order; junction bases with no gene match: 9. The CDR3 contains 15 residues. Germline values: CDR1 SGHVS, CDR2 FQNEAQ. The CDR3 loop reads CASSLGDSVVAEQFF. CDR3 nucleotides: TGTGCCAGCAGCTTAGGGGACAGTGTTGTCGCTGAGCAGTTCTTC.

The chain recombines TRBV7-9 with TRBJ2-2, with 9 bases lining up with TRBD1. CDR3 length: 15 amino acids. Losses at the gene ends were 10 bases for V and 1 base for J; bases not matched to a gene: 7. Germline CDR1 is SEHNR and CDR2 is FQNEAQ (reference sequence). The CDR3 sequence is CATSSTGGNTGELFF. The CDR3 DNA sequence: TGTGCCACCTCATCGACAGGGGGGAACACCGGGGAGCTGTTTTTT.

This chain joins TRBV10-3 and TRBJ1-1; 7 bases are shared with TRBD1. Trimming took 3 bases from V and 5 from J; bases not matched to a gene: 6. The CDR3 runs to 14 residues. Germline assignment: CDR1 ENHRY and CDR2 SYGVKD. The CDR3 sequence is CAISERGRLTEAFF. As DNA, the CDR3 is TGTGCCATCAGTGAAAGGGGGCGGCTTACTGAAGCTTTCTTT.

The chain combines TRBV7-2 with TRBJ1-6; D is perhaps TRBD1 (5 bases). CDR1 and CDR2 from the germline V gene are SGHTA and FQGNSA. The CDR3 totals 18 residues. The V end was cut by 1 base, the J end by 1 base, with 14 bases between. The CDR3 coding sequence is TGTGCCAGCAGCTTAGAGCTCCTTCGGGGGTCCTATAATTCACCCCTCCACTTT. Translating gives CASSLELLRGSYNSPLHF.

The V and J genes are TRBV6-5 and TRBJ2-7; unclear D gene. There are 12 residues in the CDR3. Germline CDR1 reads MNHEY; CDR2 reads SVGAGI. V was clipped by 6 bases and J by 5 bases, with 11 bases between them. The CDR3 nucleotides read TGTGCCAGCAGGGGTGGGCTCCACGAGCAGTACTTC. Its protein product is CASRGGLHEQYF.

Here the CDR3 DNA reads TGTGCCAGCAGCCCTCCACCAGGACAGGGAGAATACGAGCAGTACTTC. Translated: CASSPPPGQGEYEQYF. The chain recombines TRBV7-2 with TRBJ2-7; 8 nucleotides match TRBD1. Germline lookup yields CDR1 SGHTA and CDR2 FQGNSA. Germline trimming cut 5 bases from V and 4 bases from J; bases unmatched to any gene: 13. The CDR3 contains 16 residues.

V is TRBV10-3 and J is TRBJ2-2, with 9 bases matching TRBD1. The germline V gene has CDR1 ENHRY and CDR2 SYGVKD. V lost 9 bases to trimming and J lost 4 bases; unmatched junction nucleotides: 9. The CDR3 loop spans 15 amino acids. CDR3 nucleotide sequence: TGTGCCATTAGCGACGGGACAGGGTTCACCGGGGAGCTGTTTTTT. Protein sequence: CAISDGTGFTGELFF.

V is TRBV1 and J is TRBJ1-1; the D call TRBD1 from the table was never checked on the DNA. TRBV1 is a known pseudogene. This CDR3 is 14 amino acids long. Written as DNA, the CDR3 is TGCACCAGCACCCTCGTGGACAGGGCCTGGAGGGCTTTCTTT. It encodes CTSTLVDRAWRAFF.

The V and J genes are TRBV2 and TRBJ2-5; D may be TRBD2 (5 bases). V was pared by 6 bases and J by 4 bases, with 12 bases between. CDR1 and CDR2 (germline): SNHLY, FYNNEI. The CDR3 totals 13 residues. CDR3 DNA: TGTGCCAGCAGGGGTGGGAGTGGAGAGACCCAGTACTTC. The encoded protein is CASRGGSGETQYF.

This chain uses TRBV30 with TRBJ1-1; possibly TRBD1 for D (5 bases). Trimming took off 4 bases at V and 2 bases at J, with 17 bases between the two ends. CDR1 is GTSNPN and CDR2 is SVGIG in the germline V gene (reference sequence). The CDR3 consists of 15 residues. The CDR3, as DNA: TGTGCCTGGATTGAGATCAGGGAAAGCAACACTGAAGCTTTCTTT. Translation: CAWIEIRESNTEAFF.

The chain recombines TRBV6-1 with TRBJ1-6; D remains unclear. The germline gives CDR1 MNHNS, CDR2 SASEGT. CDR3 size: 19 residues. The V gene lost 4 bases and the J gene lost 0 bases, with 19 bases spanning the gap. The CDR3 protein is CASSVVPIIHSSYNSPLHF. The CDR3 nucleotides read TGTGCCAGCAGTGTCGTGCCTATAATCCATAGCTCCTATAATTCACCCCTCCACTTT.

The V gene is TRBV11-3, the J gene TRBJ2-5; 9 bases match TRBD1. The germline gives CDR1 SGHNT, CDR2 YENEEA. The CDR3 loop spans 14 amino acids. Trimming cost V 6 bases and J 2 bases; bases outside gene matches: 4. CDR3 nucleotides: TGTGCCAGCAGTCCAGGACAGGGGCAAGAGACCCAGTACTTC. Encoded protein: CASSPGQGQETQYF.